This T cell receptor (beta chain) was identified in a study of shared clonotypes between healthy human individuals. Assay: immunoSEQ multiplex PCR; the TCRdb copy retains only in-frame clones and omits some. The repertoire holds roughly 170,000 clones, with around 63% as singletons. For this clone: As yet, its antigen is unknown.

General study points: Compared with clonotypes that all four donors shared, non-shared clonotypes had lower generation probabilities.

CDR1 MDHEN and CDR2 SYDVKM come from the germline V gene. CDR3 length: 13 amino acids. Deletions cut 7 bases from V and 4 bases from J, with 14 bases between. The receptor comes from a young man in good health. This rearrangement joins TRBV28 to TRBJ2-7; a possible D gene is TRBD1 (5 bases). Sequencing was carried out using memory CD4+ T cells sorted from blood. Subset of the sample: CD45RA-negative fraction. CDR3 DNA: TGTGCCAGCATGGGGCAGGATGGATACGAGCAGTACTTC. This sequence encodes CASMGQDGYEQYF.